Following are 18 T cell receptor beta chains from one sample sequenced in a study of early T cells in non-severe SARS-CoV-2 infection. TCRdb reprocessed the 5' RACE reads via MiXCR and lists one record per CDR3 protein. This sample has about 70,000 distinct CDR3 sequences, with over 4% found just once. The material was whole blood, obtained at baseline. The receptors were gathered from an adult who was a healthcare worker with PCR-confirmed SARS-CoV-2 infection or an uninfected control (not recorded which).

V gene TRBV13 combines with J gene TRBJ2-7; 9 bases agree with TRBD2. There are 13 residues in the CDR3. V shed 8 bases, J shed 2 bases, and the junction held 4 bases outside the gene matches. Germline values: CDR1 PRHDT, CDR2 FYEKMQ (reference sequence). The CDR3 DNA is TGTGCCAGCGCTCTAGCGGGAACCTACGAGCAGTACTTC. Its translation is CASALAGTYEQYF.

At least ten counts were recorded for this clonotype. The chain carries TRBV20-1 and TRBJ2-7, with TRBD1 matching over 9 bases. Germline CDR1 and CDR2: DFQATT and SNEGSKA (reference sequence). CDR3 length equals 14 residues. Losses at the gene ends were 1 base for V and 3 bases for J; bases not matched to a gene: 4. CDR3 sequence (DNA): TGCAGTGCTAGAGTGAGGACAGGGGTCTACGAGCAGTACTTC. Residues: CSARVRTGVYEQYF.

This clonotype was seen a handful of times. The gene calls are TRBV29-1 and TRBJ2-7; D possibly corresponds to TRBD2 (5 bases). Trimming pared 1 base from V and 6 bases from J, leaving 13 bases between. The CDR3 covers 13 residues. Germline CDR1 reads SQVTM; CDR2 reads ANQGSEA. CDR3 sequence (DNA): TGCAGCGTTGAAGGAGGCCGGGGAGTCGAGCAGTACTTC. Protein: CSVEGGRGVEQYF.

This clonotype was counted ten times or more. The chain is built from TRBV5-6 and TRBJ1-1; D call uncertain. Germline V gives CDR1 SGHDT, CDR2 YYEEEE. Trimming removed 4 bases at V and 1 base at J, with 5 bases between. This CDR3 spans 12 amino acids. The CDR3 here is CASSIQNTEAFF. The CDR3 coding sequence is TGTGCCAGCAGCATACAGAACACTGAAGCTTTCTTT. Together with reference TRBV5-6 and TRBJ1-1, the CDR3 gives the full variable domain: DAGVTQSPTHLIKTRGQQVTLRCSPKSGHDTVSWYQQALGQGPQFIFQYYEEEERQRGNFPDRFSGHQFPNYSSELNVNALLLGDSALYLCASSIQNTEAFFGQGTRLTVV.

This clonotype was detected ten times or more. The V and J genes are TRBV7-6 and TRBJ2-1; D may correspond to TRBD1 or TRBD2 (5 bases each). CDR1 and CDR2 (germline): SGHVS, FNYEAQ. CDR3 size: 15 residues. V was pared by 2 bases and J by 10 bases, with 18 bases between. The CDR3 loop reads CASSLSLGTVREQFF. DNA of the CDR3: TGTGCCAGCAGCTTAAGTCTAGGGACGGTGCGCGAGCAGTTCTTC.

In this sample, this clonotype turned up many times. V and J are TRBV20-1 and TRBJ1-2, with 9 bases lining up with TRBD1. Per the germline V gene, CDR1 is DFQATT and CDR2 is SNEGSKA (reference sequence). V was clipped by 4 bases and J by 6 bases; unmatched bases: 6. The CDR3 sequence is 13 residues long. CDR3 DNA sequence: TGCAGTGCTACGGGACAGGGTAGGGATGGCTACACCTTC. This sequence encodes CSATGQGRDGYTF.

This clonotype was recorded at least ten times. The chain carries TRBV7-2 and TRBJ2-7; unclear D gene. V shed 1 base and J shed 6 bases, with 10 bases lying between them. This CDR3 region has 13 residues. Germline-derived CDR1 and CDR2 are SGHTA and FQGNSA. The CDR3 DNA sequence: TGTGCCAGCAGCTTAGTGTCGGTTACCGAGCAGTACTTC. Its protein product is CASSLVSVTEQYF.

This clonotype was found a few times. CDR3 loop: CASSFRLAGAEDTQYF. In DNA, the CDR3 is TGTGCCAGCAGCTTTAGGCTAGCGGGAGCCGAAGATACGCAGTATTTT. J is TRBJ2-3 and V is TRBV11-1; 10 bases match TRBD2. Germline loops: CDR1 SGHAT, CDR2 FQDESV (reference sequence). V was pared by 3 bases and J by 5 bases, with 8 bases of the junction left unmatched. CDR3 length equals 16 residues.

This clonotype has ten or more counts. The gene calls are TRBV20-1 and TRBJ2-2; the D gene is possibly TRBD1 (5 bases). Germline V CDR1 and CDR2: DFQATT, SNEGSKA (reference sequence). This CDR3 contains 12 residues. V shed 6 bases and J shed 6 bases, with 11 bases lying between them. CDR3 bases: TGCAGTGCGTACGACAGACCCGGGGAGCTGTTTTTT. This gives the protein CSAYDRPGELFF.

Ten or more counts support this clonotype. The V call is TRBV20-1, the J call TRBJ1-1; 9 nucleotides line up with TRBD1. Germline V CDR1 and CDR2: DFQATT, SNEGSKA (reference sequence). Trimming at V came to 6 bases and at J to 11 bases, leaving 10 bases not matched to a gene. There are 12 residues in the CDR3. The chain's CDR3 is CSAQGQGVGAFF. The CDR3 coding sequence is TGCAGTGCCCAGGGACAGGGAGTCGGGGCTTTCTTT.

This clonotype appeared a few times. The chain joins TRBV11-2 to TRBJ2-5; no firm D call. The CDR3 runs 14 residues. Germline V lookup: CDR1 SGHAT, CDR2 FQNNGV. Trimming took 1 base from V and 4 from J, leaving 10 bases between them. The CDR3 DNA sequence: TGTGCCAGCAGCTTAGCGGCAGATGGAGAGACCCAGTACTTC. Residues: CASSLAADGETQYF.

This clonotype was seen at least ten times. The CDR3: CASSLQRNEKLFF. CDR3 DNA sequence: TGCGCCAGCAGCTTACAGAGAAATGAAAAACTGTTTTTT. The chain couples TRBV10-2 to TRBJ1-4; D not certain. Trimming cost V 6 bases and J 5 bases, with 10 bases left between them. Germline V gene lookup returns CDR1 WSHSY and CDR2 SAAADI. The CDR3 runs to 13 residues.

This clonotype was counted at least ten times. The V call is TRBV12-3 or TRBV12-4, the J call TRBJ2-3; no firm D call. Trimming removed 0 bases from V and 6 bases from J, with 10 bases in between. There are 14 residues in the CDR3. The CDR3 loop reads CASSLATGLDTQYF. The CDR3, as DNA: TGTGCCAGCAGTTTAGCAACGGGTCTCGATACGCAGTATTTT.

At least ten counts were recorded for this clonotype. The V gene is TRBV9, the J gene TRBJ2-1; 8 bases are shared with TRBD2. V lost 3 bases to trimming and J lost 0 bases; unmatched junction nucleotides: 5. The CDR3 totals 16 residues. Looked up from germline, CDR1 is SGDLS and CDR2 is YYNGEE. CDR3 sequence reads: CASSASGFSSYNEQFF. The CDR3 nucleotides read TGTGCCAGCAGCGCTAGCGGGTTTAGCTCCTACAATGAGCAGTTCTTC.

The chain links TRBV5-1 to TRBJ2-1; perhaps TRBD2 as D (6 bases). Germline V gene lookup returns CDR1 SGHRS and CDR2 YFSETQ. Trimming removed 0 bases from V and 9 bases from J, with 7 bases in between. CDR3 length: 12 amino acids. CDR3 nucleotides: TGCGCCAGCAGCTTGGCGGGGGTTGAGCAGTTCTTC. Residues: CASSLAGVEQFF.

This clonotype was recorded many times. V gene TRBV24-1 combines with J gene TRBJ2-1; D remains ambiguous. Trimming pared 5 bases from V and 9 bases from J, leaving 7 bases between. From germline, CDR1 is KGHDR and CDR2 SFDVKD. The CDR3 is made up of 11 amino acids. CDR3 nucleotides: TGTGCCACCAGTGTTTCTAGTGAGCAGTTCTTC. Residues: CATSVSSEQFF.

This chain uses TRBV29-1 with TRBJ2-7; 9 nucleotides align to TRBD1. This CDR3 region has 11 residues. V was clipped by 7 bases and J by 9 bases; unmatched bases: 7. Germline CDR1 and CDR2: SQVTM and ANQGSEA. CDR3 region: CSGNTGGLQYF. The CDR3 coding sequence is TGCAGCGGGAACACAGGGGGCTTGCAGTACTTC.

The gene calls are TRBV27 and TRBJ2-7; TRBD1 matches 9 bases. Germline V gives CDR1 MNHEY, CDR2 SMNVEV (reference sequence). The CDR3 runs 14 residues. V shed 6 bases, J shed 6 bases, and the junction held 9 bases outside the gene matches. The CDR3 DNA follows: TGTGCCAGCAGCTCACAGACAGGGGGGCGCGAGCAGTACTTC. Protein: CASSSQTGGREQYF.